This T cell receptor (beta chain) was identified during a study of CD8+CD57+ T cells in acquired aplastic anemia. Whole-study context: Sorting CD4+ and CD8+ cells gave DNA averaging approximately 2.9 ug. General study findings and limits: Between patients and controls, twenty-nine CD8+ CDR3 sequences were found in common.

V gave up 6 bases and J gave up 6 bases, with 14 bases separating them. Looked up from germline, CDR1 is MNHNS and CDR2 is SASEGT. CDR3 size: 13 residues. This clonotype was seen a few times. Its antigen is currently unknown. Template material for TCR beta VDJ and CDR3 profiling consisted of genomic DNA. MiXCR, applied by TCRdb to the reads, yields one record per CDR3 protein. The sample yields around 500,000 distinct CDR3 sequences, approximately 32% seen once. CD8+CD57+ cell expansion had been shown by flow cytometry in patients chosen for sequencing. This TCR came from a human donor with aplastic anemia. V gene TRBV6-1 combines with J gene TRBJ1-2, with a weak D call TRBD1 (5 bases). The sample consisted of sorted CD4+, CD8+, or CD8+CD57+ T cells (not recorded which) from PBMCs. CDR3 DNA sequence: TGTGCCAGCAGGGAGGAGGGGTGGGATGGCTACACCTTC. Its protein is CASREEGWDGYTF.